What follows are 30 T cell receptor beta chains derived from one specimen sequenced in a study of beta chain features in type 1 diabetes. Study-wide points: People with Type 1 diabetes carried modestly yet significantly shorter TCRB CDR3s in all four CD4+ subsets.

These TCRs are of unknown antigen specificity. TCRB transcripts that were expressed got sequenced, as all of the isolated RNA had been reverse transcribed. Repertoires were generated with immunoSEQ multiplex PCR, while TCRdb's copy carries only in-frame clones and drops some. The sample carries 240,000 or so clones, roughly 21% recorded once. The sequenced sample was naive CD4+ T cells from blood. All receptors come from a middle-aged woman with type 1 diabetes.

In this sample, this clone turned up a few times. The rearrangement uses TRBV6-5 and TRBJ1-2; D is ambiguous. V was pared by 9 bases and J by 5 bases, with 13 bases between. CDR3 length: 12 residues. The germline gives CDR1 MNHEY, CDR2 SVGAGI. DNA for the CDR3: TGTGCCAGTCGCGGACTCTCGTATGGCTACACCTTC. This sequence encodes CASRGLSYGYTF.

This clone was seen more than once but under ten times. This chain connects TRBV29-1 to TRBJ2-6; TRBD1 aligns across 7 bases. This CDR3 contains 15 residues. The V gene end was trimmed by 5 bases and the J gene end by 2 bases; junction bases not matched to a gene: 6. Germline loops: CDR1 SQVTM, CDR2 ANQGSEA. This chain's CDR3 is CSVPNGTAGANVLTF. CDR3 sequence (DNA): TGCAGCGTTCCGAACGGGACAGCTGGGGCCAACGTCCTGACTTTC. Together with reference TRBV29-1 and TRBJ2-6, the CDR3 gives the full variable domain: SAVISQKPSRDICQRGTSLTIQCQVDSQVTMMFWYRQQPGQSLTLIATANQGSEATYESGFVIDKFPISRPNLTFSTLTVSNMSPEDSSIYLCSVPNGTAGANVLTFGAGSRLTVL.

This clone was seen a few times. This sample also contains other DNA sequences that code for the same CDR3. The gene calls are TRBV6-5 and TRBJ1-5, with D maybe TRBD1 (5 bases). Germline V CDR1 and CDR2: MNHEY, SVGAGI. The CDR3 is 13 residues long. V was trimmed by 0 bases and J by 6 bases, leaving 6 bases between them. Here the CDR3 DNA reads TGTGCCAGCAGTTACTCTACAGGTCAGCCCCAGCATTTT. Translated: CASSYSTGQPQHF.

This chain links TRBV4-3 with TRBJ2-7; 7 nucleotides line up with TRBD1. This CDR3 spans 15 amino acids. Trimming removed 2 bases from V and 2 bases from J; junction bases left unmatched: 6. The V gene's germline CDR1 is LGHNA and CDR2 YSLEER. The CDR3 reads CASSQYHRGPYEQYF. The CDR3 nucleotides are TGCGCCAGCAGCCAATACCACAGGGGACCCTACGAGCAGTACTTC.

This clone was seen a handful of times. This chain connects TRBV7-2 to TRBJ2-4, with 11 bases that match TRBD2. The V gene's germline CDR1 is SGHTA and CDR2 FQGNSA. V lost 8 bases, J lost 15 bases, and 12 bases stayed unmatched. The CDR3 length is 13 residues. CDR3 loop: CASYPGLAETGYF. The CDR3 DNA follows: TGTGCCAGCTACCCGGGACTAGCGGAAACGGGGTACTTC. Filled out from reference TRBV7-2 and TRBJ2-4, the complete variable domain reads GAGVSQSPSNKVTEKGKDVELRCDPISGHTALYWYRQSLGQGLEFLIYFQGNSAPDKSGLPSDRFSAERTGGSVSTLTIQRTQQEDSAVYLCASYPGLAETGYFGAGTRLSVL.

This rearrangement joins TRBV29-1 to TRBJ2-1, with unresolved D. The CDR3 extends over 14 amino acids. The germline gives CDR1 SQVTM, CDR2 ANQGSEA. Trimming took 6 bases from V and 3 from J, leaving 15 bases between them. The CDR3 loop is CSVLVGRLYNEQFF. The CDR3, as DNA: TGCAGCGTCCTAGTCGGCAGACTCTACAATGAGCAGTTCTTC.

The chain employs TRBV20-1 and TRBJ2-1; TRBD2 agrees at 7 bases. CDR3 size: 11 residues. Germline CDR1 and CDR2: DFQATT and SNEGSKA (reference sequence). Germline trimming cut 6 bases from V and 6 bases from J; bases unmatched to any gene: 2. CDR3: CSAGLVNEQFF. The CDR3 DNA reads as TGCAGTGCCGGACTAGTCAATGAGCAGTTCTTC.

V is TRBV7-2 and J is TRBJ2-7; D perhaps matches TRBD2 (5 bases). Germline V CDR1 and CDR2: SGHTA, FQGNSA. The V and J ends lost 5 bases and 1 base respectively, with 12 bases between them. The CDR3 spans 14 residues. In DNA form, the CDR3 reads TGTGCCAGCAGCGTTTTGGGCGGGTCCTACGAGCAGTACTTC. It yields the protein CASSVLGGSYEQYF.

The rearrangement joins TRBV4-1 to TRBJ2-4, with 7 bases matching TRBD1. With V trimmed by 4 bases and J by 7 bases, 7 bases remained unmatched. Germline V CDR1 and CDR2: MGHRA, YSYEKL. This CDR3 is built from 14 residues. CDR3 amino acids: CASSPEGQRNIQYF. As DNA, the CDR3 is TGCGCCAGCAGCCCCGAGGGACAGAGGAACATTCAGTACTTC.

CDR3 region: CASSSRDRSYNEQFF. The CDR3 DNA is TGTGCCAGCAGCTCCCGGGACAGGTCCTACAATGAGCAGTTCTTC. This sequence joins TRBV7-2 and TRBJ2-1, with 8 bases aligning to TRBD1. The CDR3 is made up of 15 amino acids. Losses at the gene ends were 4 bases for V and 1 base for J; bases not matched to a gene: 3. The germline CDR1 and CDR2 sequences are SGHTA and FQGNSA. Using reference TRBV7-2 and TRBJ2-1 for the parts outside the CDR3, the full variable domain is GAGVSQSPSNKVTEKGKDVELRCDPISGHTALYWYRQSLGQGLEFLIYFQGNSAPDKSGLPSDRFSAERTGGSVSTLTIQRTQQEDSAVYLCASSSRDRSYNEQFFGPGTRLTVL.

The rearrangement joins TRBV29-1 to TRBJ1-4; D unresolved. This CDR3 region has 12 residues. Trimming left V 4 bases short and J 4 bases short, with 7 bases between. Germline CDR1 is SQVTM and CDR2 is ANQGSEA. The chain's CDR3 is CSVGTDNEKLFF. In nucleotides, the CDR3 is TGCAGCGTTGGAACAGATAATGAAAAACTGTTTTTT.

On this clone: The sample holds other DNA sequences that translate to the same CDR3. The chain carries TRBV19 and TRBJ2-1, with D perhaps TRBD1 (5 bases). The CDR3 spans 13 residues. V lost 5 bases and J 5 bases, leaving 10 bases between the germline ends. CDR1 LNHDA and CDR2 SQIVND come from the germline V gene (reference sequence). CDR3 nucleotides: TGTGCCAGTAGTTCCGGACAAAACAATGAGCAGTTCTTC. It is translated as CASSSGQNNEQFF.

This clone was detected only a few times. The chain joins TRBV19 to TRBJ2-5; D may be TRBD1 (7 bases). The ends were cut back, 5 bases at V and 4 bases at J, with 17 bases in the middle. The V gene's germline CDR1 is LNHDA and CDR2 SQIVND (reference sequence). This CDR3 has 15 amino acids. CDR3 bases: TGTGCCAGTAGTTCGTGGACAGGAGGGTCAGAGACCCAGTACTTC. Its protein product is CASSSWTGGSETQYF. Full variable domain (remainder filled in from reference TRBV19 and TRBJ2-5): DGGITQSPKYLFRKEGQNVTLSCEQNLNHDAMYWYRQDPGQGLRLIYYSQIVNDFQKGDIAEGYSVSREKKESFPLTVTSAQKNPTAFYLCASSSWTGGSETQYFGPGTRLLVL.

In the case of this clone: The same CDR3 is also encoded by other DNA sequences in this sample. The genes are TRBV29-1 and TRBJ1-5; D might be TRBD1 (5 bases). The CDR3 sequence is 12 residues long. CDR1 SQVTM and CDR2 ANQGSEA come from the germline V gene. Trimming stripped 4 bases from V and 4 bases from J, with 8 bases between. CDR3 DNA sequence: TGCAGCGTTGGGGGGGGTAATCAGCCCCAGCATTTT. Amino acid sequence: CSVGGGNQPQHF.

This clone was seen more than once but under ten times. The same CDR3 can be traced to other DNA sequences in this sample. The chain joins TRBV7-9 to TRBJ1-2, with D possibly being TRBD1 (5 bases). There are 14 residues in the CDR3. Trimming took off 0 bases at V and 2 bases at J, with 7 bases between the two ends. The V gene's germline CDR1 is SEHNR and CDR2 FQNEAQ (reference sequence). CDR3 sequence (DNA): TGTGCCAGCAGCTTAGCGGGGGGGAACTATGGCTACACCTTC. Amino acid sequence: CASSLAGGNYGYTF.

The sample holds a few counts of this clone. This chain links TRBV15 with TRBJ2-1; D gene ambiguous. The V and J ends lost 3 bases and 6 bases respectively, with 12 bases between them. CDR1 is LNHNV and CDR2 is YYDKDF in the germline V gene (reference sequence). The CDR3 totals 14 residues. This chain's CDR3 is CATSRPTTFNEQFF. The CDR3 DNA reads as TGTGCCACCAGCAGGCCCACAACCTTCAATGAGCAGTTCTTC.

The V gene is TRBV30, the J gene TRBJ1-5; TRBD1 matches at 7 bases. Unmatched junction bases numbered 10, after V lost 1 base and J lost 4 bases. Germline V CDR1 and CDR2: GTSNPN, SVGIG (reference sequence). CDR3 size: 16 residues. CDR3 bases: TGTGCCTGGAGTGAACCTCCGGGACAGTTAAATCAGCCCCAGCATTTT. It is translated as CAWSEPPGQLNQPQHF. Based on the CDR3 plus reference TRBV30 and TRBJ1-5, the full variable domain is SQTIHQWPATLVQPVGSPLSLECTVEGTSNPNLYWYRQAAGRGLQLLFYSVGIGQISSEVPQNLSASRPQDRQFILSSKKLLLSDSGFYLCAWSEPPGQLNQPQHFGDGTRLSIL.

The chain carries TRBV5-1 and TRBJ2-7; 8 nucleotides agree with TRBD1. The CDR3 sequence is 15 residues long. Germline CDR1 is SGHRS and CDR2 is YFSETQ. Trimming removed 4 bases from V and 6 bases from J; junction bases left unmatched: 12. The CDR3 protein is CASSPGQVDPVEQYF. The CDR3 nucleotides are TGCGCCAGCAGCCCGGGACAGGTCGACCCAGTCGAGCAGTACTTC.

This clone was counted a single time. The rearrangement links TRBV11-1 to TRBJ2-4; 7 nucleotides align to TRBD1. The CDR3 runs to 16 residues. Germline trimming cut 5 bases from V and 0 bases from J; bases unmatched to any gene: 7. CDR1 is SGHAT, CDR2 FQDESV, per germline (reference sequence). CDR3 sequence: CASSLGTELAKNIQYF. The CDR3 region has the DNA TGTGCCAGCAGCCTCGGGACAGAACTAGCCAAAAACATTCAGTACTTC.

The chain has TRBV29-1 and TRBJ1-1; a weak D match, TRBD1 (5 bases). The CDR3 sequence is 13 residues long. CDR1 SQVTM and CDR2 ANQGSEA come from the germline V gene. Trimming took 2 bases from V and 6 from J, leaving 13 bases between them. The chain's CDR3 is CSVELPGLPEAFF. CDR3 nucleotides: TGCAGCGTTGAACTCCCAGGGTTGCCTGAAGCTTTCTTT.

This chain joins TRBV9 and TRBJ2-1; no definite D call. The V gene lost 0 bases and the J gene lost 0 bases, with 10 bases spanning the gap. This CDR3 has 16 amino acids. CDR1 and CDR2 from the germline V gene are SGDLS and YYNGEE. The CDR3 region has the DNA TGTGCCAGCAGCGTAGGTAATCCCTCCTCCTACAATGAGCAGTTCTTC. Translated, it gives CASSVGNPSSYNEQFF.

This clone was seen only a few times. J is TRBJ2-1 and V is TRBV5-4, with 9 bases lining up with TRBD1. CDR3 size: 19 residues. Germline trimming cut 3 bases from V and 4 bases from J; bases unmatched to any gene: 17. The germline CDR1 and CDR2 sequences are SGHNT and YYREEE (reference sequence). The CDR3 loop reads CASSSTGGFGRGKYNEQFF. The CDR3 DNA is TGTGCCAGCAGCTCGACAGGGGGGTTCGGTAGGGGGAAATACAATGAGCAGTTCTTC.

This clone occurred a few times. The rearrangement uses TRBV5-1 and TRBJ1-5, with D perhaps matching TRBD1 (6 bases). The V gene lost 0 bases and the J gene lost 2 bases, with 9 bases spanning the gap. Germline assignment: CDR1 SGHRS and CDR2 YFSETQ. The CDR3 is 15 amino acids. The chain's CDR3 is CASSLAGEGNQPQHF. As DNA, the CDR3 is TGCGCCAGCAGCTTGGCAGGGGAAGGCAATCAGCCCCAGCATTTT.

This rearrangement joins TRBV2 to TRBJ2-5; 12 positions match TRBD2. CDR1 is SNHLY and CDR2 is FYNNEI in the germline V gene. The CDR3 totals 15 residues. The trim removed 8 bases at V and 0 bases at J, leaving 4 bases unmatched. The CDR3 region is CASGGTSGYQETQYF. CDR3 DNA sequence: TGTGCCAGCGGCGGGACTAGCGGGTACCAAGAGACCCAGTACTTC.

V usage is TRBV2 and J usage is TRBJ2-2; 8 bases line up with TRBD1. Looked up from germline, CDR1 is SNHLY and CDR2 is FYNNEI. CDR3 length equals 14 residues. V lost 4 bases to trimming and J lost 4 bases; unmatched junction nucleotides: 2. The CDR3 loop is CASSGTGLTGELFF. The DNA of the CDR3 is TGTGCCAGCAGTGGGACAGGGCTCACCGGGGAGCTGTTTTTT.

The chain carries TRBV5-6 and TRBJ2-5, with D possibly being TRBD2 (5 bases). The V end was cut by 4 bases, the J end by 2 bases, with 6 bases between. Germline CDR1 and CDR2: SGHDT and YYEEEE. The CDR3 is 12 amino acids. CDR3 protein: CASSRDQETQYF. CDR3 nucleotides: TGTGCCAGCAGCCGGGATCAAGAGACCCAGTACTTC.

This clone has more than one count but fewer than ten. This same CDR3 is encoded by further DNA sequences in the sample. The V gene is TRBV7-2, the J gene TRBJ2-5; tentatively, D is TRBD1 (5 bases). V was shortened by 1 base and J by 2 bases, with 5 bases between the two germline ends. CDR1 is SGHTA, CDR2 FQGNSA, per germline. The CDR3 consists of 13 residues. The CDR3 here is CASSLGQQETQYF. The DNA of the CDR3 is TGTGCCAGCAGCTTAGGACAGCAAGAGACCCAGTACTTC.

This clone appeared a few times. The chain recombines TRBV29-1 with TRBJ2-5, with D perhaps TRBD1 (6 bases). The length of the CDR3 is 15 residues. Trimming took off 0 bases at V and 2 bases at J, with 13 bases between the two ends. Germline values: CDR1 SQVTM, CDR2 ANQGSEA. Written as DNA, the CDR3 is TGCAGCGTTGAAGATCCGGGACACCCACAAGAGACCCAGTACTTC. Translating it yields CSVEDPGHPQETQYF.

This clone was counted between two and nine times. This chain uses TRBV4-2 with TRBJ2-7; TRBD1 aligns across 11 bases. J gave up 7 bases and V 0 bases, and 5 bases lay outside the gene matches. The germline gives CDR1 LGHNA, CDR2 YNFKEQ. The CDR3 length is 15 residues. The CDR3 sequence is CASSQDRTGGREQYF. The CDR3, as DNA: TGTGCCAGCAGCCAAGATCGGACAGGGGGCAGGGAGCAGTACTTC.

The V call is TRBV6-6, the J call TRBJ2-5; tentatively, D is TRBD1 (5 bases). The germline V gene has CDR1 MNHNY and CDR2 SVGAGI (reference sequence). V lost 7 bases and J lost 1, with 13 bases in between. The CDR3 spans 14 residues. CDR3 nucleotides: TGTGCCAGCAACCCAAGGGGTCCCCAAGAGACCCAGTACTTC. This codes for CASNPRGPQETQYF.